The rows below give T cell receptor beta chains drawn from one sample of a study of shared clonotypes between healthy human individuals. Only in-frame clones appear in the TCRdb table, and some are missing; sequencing was by immunoSEQ multiplex PCR. The repertoire holds over a million clones, with 95% to 99% as singletons. Source material: naive CD4+ T cells sorted from blood. These receptors originate from a man aged 25-45 years in good health. CDR3s include the opening cysteine and the closing phenylalanine or tryptophan. A D gene is named only where the DNA matches it firmly. A clone size is listed for some rows: how often the clone was seen (once, few, many), or a class if it is expanded.

TRBJ2-7 . once TRBV5-4 TGTGCCAGCAGCTTGATGGGAGGACCGACCTACGAGCAGTACTTC CASSLMGGPTYEQYF
TRBJ2-1 TRBD1 . TRBV5-1 TGCGCCAGCAGCCAGTTCCGGACAGGGGACTACAATGAGCAGTTCTTC CASSQFRTGDYNEQFF
TRBJ2-2 TRBD1 . TRBV7-8 TGTGCCAGCAGCGGGAATACAGGGGGCATGCACACCGGGGAGCTGTTTTTT CASSGNTGGMHTGELFF
TRBJ1-5 TRBD1 . TRBV19 TGTGCCAGTAGACTGGCGGGACAGAATCAGCCCCAGCATTTT CASRLAGQNQPQHF
TRBJ1-1 . once TRBV11-3 TGTGCCAGCAGCTTAGATCCCCAGGGTAGGGCTTTCTTT CASSLDPQGRAFF
TRBJ2-7 TRBD1 . TRBV9 TGTGCCAGCAGCCCACAGGGGTCCTCTTACGAGCAGTACTTC CASSPQGSSYEQYF
TRBJ2-7 TRBD2 . TRBV7-9 TGTGCCAGCAGCTCGGGAGGGACTAGCTTTTACGAGCAGTACTTC CASSSGGTSFYEQYF
TRBJ2-7 TRBD2 . TRBV6-1 TGTGCCTGCAGGCAAGGAGCGGGAGGCCACGAGCAGTACTTC CACRQGAGGHEQYF
TRBJ2-1 TRBD2 . TRBV28 TGTGCCAGCAGTCCATCGGGACTAGTTTACAATGAGCAGTTCTTC CASSPSGLVYNEQFF
TRBJ1-3 . . TRBV14 TGTGCCAGCAGCCAAGTGTTGGGGTTCTCTGGAAACACCATATATTTT CASSQVLGFSGNTIYF
TRBJ2-3 TRBD1 . TRBV19 TGTGCCAGTAGTTTGGGACAGGCACGGCCAGATACGCAGTATTTT CASSLGQARPDTQYF
TRBJ1-1 . . TRBV7-2 TGTGCCAGCAGCTTACAAAGGGCCCACCCTGAAGCTTTCTTT CASSLQRAHPEAFF
TRBJ1-6 . . TRBV2 TGTGCCACCTCATCGGGACCGGGCATTGGGTCACCCCTCCACTTT CATSSGPGIGSPLHF
TRBJ2-1 TRBD2 once TRBV5-1 TGCGCCAGCAGCTTGGAGTTAGCGGGCAATGAGCAGTTCTTC CASSLELAGNEQFF
TRBJ1-3 . . TRBV18 TGTGCCAGCTCACCAAGCTCTGGAAACACCATATATTTT CASSPSSGNTIYF
TRBJ2-5 TRBD2 . TRBV7-9 TGTGCCAGCAGCTTCCGTAGAGGGACTAGCGGGTCGGAGACCCAGTACTTC CASSFRRGTSGSETQYF
TRBJ1-2 TRBD1 . TRBV7-9 TGTGCCAGCAGCCCGCGGGCAGGGGGCAACTATGGCTACACCTTC CASSPRAGGNYGYTF
TRBJ2-1 . . TRBV5-1 TGCGCCAGCAGCGGACCCTGGGGCAATGAGCAGTTCTTC CASSGPWGNEQFF
TRBJ1-1 . . TRBV9 TGTGCCAGCAGCCCCTCTCCAGCGGGCGATGCGGCTTTCTTT CASSPSPAGDAAFF
TRBJ2-7 TRBD1 . TRBV9 TGTGCCAGCAGCTTCGGGACAGCAAACTACGAGCAGTACTTC CASSFGTANYEQYF